Each of the 23 T cell receptor beta chains below was sequenced from the same sample in a study of T cell repertoires in cytomegalovirus infection. One entry per CDR3 protein, called by TCRdb with MiXCR from the reads. The sample gives hundreds of thousands of distinct CDR3 sequences, approximately 31% of which show up once; roughly 13% is in the top ten. Sequenced: PBMCs. Receptors originate from a human donor in good health (CMV status not recorded). Some clones in this sample may be carry-over from other donors' samples.

For this clonotype: The final CDR3 position lacks the conserved phenylalanine or tryptophan, pointing to a likely read error. This chain connects TRBV20-1 to TRBJ2-7; 11 bases line up with TRBD2. CDR3 length equals 18 residues. After removal of 0 bases from V and 3 bases from J, the junction contained 13 bases not matched to a gene. Germline-derived CDR1 and CDR2 are DFQATT and SNEGSKA (reference sequence). The CDR3 region has the DNA TGCAGTGCTAGAGATTTACAGGGTTTAGCGGGGGGGCTCTACGAGCAGTACTCC. Translation gives CSARDLQGLAGGLYEQYS.

In its sample, this clonotype was seen once. As DNA, the CDR3 is TGCGCCAGCAGCGAACAGGAACTGACGGGGACTGAAGCTTTCTTT. This encodes CASSEQELTGTEAFF. J is TRBJ1-1 and V is TRBV10-2; D might be TRBD1 (5 bases). The CDR3 spans 15 residues. Germline CDR1 reads WSHSY; CDR2 reads SAAADI. Trimming removed 6 bases from V and 5 bases from J, with 19 bases in between.

This chain uses TRBV6-2 or TRBV6-3 with TRBJ2-2; D gene ambiguous. The CDR3 runs 16 residues. Germline CDR1 is MNHEY and CDR2 is SVGEGT. Trimming stripped 2 bases from V and 1 base from J, with 11 bases between. CDR3 coding DNA: TGTGCCAGCAGTTACGGAGTGGCAGGGAACACCGGGGAGCTGTTTTTT. Its protein is CASSYGVAGNTGELFF.

The chain carries TRBV6-6 and TRBJ2-7, with D hard to call. The germline V gene has CDR1 MNHNY and CDR2 SVGAGI (reference sequence). Trimming removed 6 bases from V and 6 bases from J, with 12 bases in between. The CDR3 contains 12 residues. In nucleotides, the CDR3 is TGTGCCAGCAGCCAGACTCCATCCGAGCAGTACTTC. Translated, it gives CASSQTPSEQYF.

There are a few counts of this clonotype. J is TRBJ1-6 and V is TRBV5-6, with a possible D match to TRBD1 (6 bases). CDR1 and CDR2 (germline): SGHDT, YYEEEE. CDR3 length: 17 residues. Trimming removed 4 bases from V and 0 bases from J, with 14 bases in between. The CDR3 coding sequence is TGTGCCAGCAGCCGGGGGGACACGAGCTCCTATAATTCACCCCTCCACTTT. It codes for CASSRGDTSSYNSPLHF. Full variable domain (outside the CDR3, taken from reference TRBV5-6 and TRBJ1-6): DAGVTQSPTHLIKTRGQQVTLRCSPKSGHDTVSWYQQALGQGPQFIFQYYEEEERQRGNFPDRFSGHQFPNYSSELNVNALLLGDSALYLCASSRGDTSSYNSPLHFGNGTRLTVT.

This clonotype has only a few counts. The J gene is TRBJ2-1, the V gene TRBV7-9; TRBD1 aligns across 9 bases. This CDR3 comprises 17 residues. Unmatched junction bases numbered 10, after V lost 6 bases and J lost 1 base. Germline V CDR1 and CDR2: SEHNR, FQNEAQ (reference sequence). The chain's CDR3 is CASSNRGRGGSYNEQFF. The CDR3 DNA sequence: TGTGCCAGCAGTAACAGGGGGCGAGGTGGTTCCTACAATGAGCAGTTCTTC.

About this clonotype itself: An end of the junction does not agree with germline; a read error may underlie this. The chain recombines TRBV19 with TRBJ1-3; D remains unclear. This CDR3 is built from 16 residues. Germline V gene lookup returns CDR1 LNHDA and CDR2 SQIVND (reference sequence). The CDR3 reads CASSNFGGNSGNTIYF. CDR3 nucleotides: TGTGCCAGTAGTAACTTCGGCGGTAACTCTGGAAACACCATATACTTT.

This clonotype was detected ten times or more. V is TRBV7-8 and J is TRBJ2-1; either TRBD1 or TRBD2 may fit D (5 bases each). The CDR3 is 14 amino acids. Per germline, CDR1 SGHVS and CDR2 FQNEAQ. The V end lost 3 bases, the J end lost 5 bases, and 11 bases lay between the germline ends. The CDR3 here is CASSLGDQNNEQFF. The CDR3 bases are TGTGCCAGCAGCTTGGGGGACCAAAACAATGAGCAGTTCTTC.

This clonotype was found a few times. This chain joins TRBV5-6 and TRBJ1-5; maybe TRBD1 (5 bases). The CDR3 loop spans 15 amino acids. Germline CDR1 and CDR2: SGHDT and YYEEEE. With 5 bases removed from V and 1 base from J, the gap between germline ends came to 13 bases. CDR3: CASRRRGSSNQPQHF. In nucleotides, the CDR3 is TGTGCCAGCAGACGAAGGGGCAGCAGCAATCAGCCCCAGCATTTT. Looking up the rest from reference TRBV5-6 and TRBJ1-5 gives the full variable domain: DAGVTQSPTHLIKTRGQQVTLRCSPKSGHDTVSWYQQALGQGPQFIFQYYEEEERQRGNFPDRFSGHQFPNYSSELNVNALLLGDSALYLCASRRRGSSNQPQHFGDGTRLSIL.

J is TRBJ2-7 and V is TRBV28; the match to TRBD2 covers 8 bases. V was clipped by 5 bases and J by 0 bases; unmatched bases: 12. The CDR3 sequence is 17 residues long. Germline V gives CDR1 MDHEN, CDR2 SYDVKM. The CDR3 DNA sequence: TGTGCCAGCAGTCCGCTCGGGGGGGGGGGAGCCTCCTACGAGCAGTACTTC. Translating it yields CASSPLGGGGASYEQYF.

The chain joins TRBV20-1 to TRBJ2-5; no definite D call. Germline V lookup: CDR1 DFQATT, CDR2 SNEGSKA (reference sequence). The V end lost 0 bases, the J end lost 0 bases, and 5 bases lay between the germline ends. This CDR3 has 13 amino acids. CDR3 in amino acids: CSAREYDQETQYF. CDR3 coding DNA: TGCAGTGCTAGAGAATACGACCAAGAGACCCAGTACTTC.

This clonotype was picked up a small number of times. The J gene is TRBJ1-1, the V gene TRBV29-1; 11 nucleotides align to TRBD1. After removal of 6 bases from V and 4 bases from J, the junction contained 10 bases not matched to a gene. This CDR3 is built from 15 residues. From germline, CDR1 is SQVTM and CDR2 ANQGSEA. CDR3 DNA: TGCAGCGTGGCCGGGACAGGGGGAAGCGGCACTGAAGCTTTCTTT. It translates to CSVAGTGGSGTEAFF.

This clonotype occurred once. V and J are TRBV20-1 and TRBJ1-5; D is perhaps TRBD1 (6 bases). CDR3 length equals 13 residues. V shed 3 bases and J shed 4 bases, with 10 bases lying between them. Germline lookup yields CDR1 DFQATT and CDR2 SNEGSKA (reference sequence). The CDR3 sequence: CSASSRGNQPQHF. CDR3 bases: TGCAGTGCTAGCAGTAGGGGGAATCAGCCCCAGCATTTT.

The CDR3 loop is CSARGAVSIQYF. CDR3 nucleotide sequence: TGCAGTGCTAGGGGGGCTGTGAGCATTCAGTACTTC. The chain combines TRBV20-1 with TRBJ2-4; D may be TRBD1 (6 bases). Germline CDR1 reads DFQATT; CDR2 reads SNEGSKA (reference sequence). The CDR3 contains 12 residues. V dropped 3 bases and J dropped 9 bases, with 12 bases sitting between them.

The genes are TRBV4-3 and TRBJ2-3; D uncertain. The CDR3 contains 17 residues. With 0 bases removed from V and 2 bases from J, the gap between germline ends came to 15 bases. Germline lookup yields CDR1 LGHNA and CDR2 YSLEER. The CDR3 reads CASSQENLPPYTDTQYF. CDR3 DNA sequence: TGCGCCAGCAGCCAAGAAAACTTGCCACCCTACACAGATACGCAGTATTTT.

The table lists this clonotype with a few counts. The chain is built from TRBV12-5 and TRBJ2-2; D could derive from TRBD1 or TRBD2 (6 bases each). This CDR3 is built from 18 residues. In germline, CDR1 is LGHNT, CDR2 FRNRAP. Trimming took off 0 bases at V and 4 bases at J, with 18 bases between the two ends. CDR3: CASGLVITGRYSTGELFF. In nucleotides, the CDR3 is TGTGCTAGTGGTTTGGTAATCACAGGGAGGTATAGCACCGGGGAGCTGTTTTTT.

The CDR3 DNA reads TGCGCCAGCAAGAGCCCCGGACCTTTCCACGAGCAGTACTTC. Translation: CASKSPGPFHEQYF. The chain combines TRBV23-1 with TRBJ2-7, with D unclear. TRBV23-1 is an ORF; its function is uncertain. Trimming left V 7 bases short and J 5 bases short, with 18 bases between. This CDR3 region has 14 residues.

This clonotype was detected once. A read error may explain this, as a much larger clone is one base away. J is TRBJ1-1 and V is TRBV25-1; no definite D call. V lost 4 bases, J lost 4 bases, and 19 bases lay in between. The CDR3 is 16 amino acids. Germline CDR1 reads MGHDK; CDR2 reads SYGVNS. The CDR3 is CASSGISIPESTEAFF. The CDR3 bases are TGTGCCAGCAGTGGTATCAGTATTCCGGAGAGCACTGAAGCTTTCTTT.

This sequence joins TRBV4-3 and TRBJ2-2, with D unclear. The V and J ends lost 0 bases and 4 bases respectively, with 12 bases between them. CDR1 and CDR2 (germline): LGHNA, YSLEER. The CDR3 has 16 amino acids. The CDR3 nucleotides read TGCGCCAGCAGCCAAGATACTCGCCCGAGCACCGGGGAGCTGTTTTTT. It specifies CASSQDTRPSTGELFF.

The CDR3 DNA reads TGTGCCAGCAGCCAAGATTGGGAAGGACAGGGCGGTTCTGGCTACACCTTC. Amino acids: CASSQDWEGQGGSGYTF. This chain joins TRBV3-1 and TRBJ1-2, with 8 bases lining up with TRBD1. In germline, CDR1 is LGHDT, CDR2 YNNKEL (reference sequence). V shed 0 bases and J 7 bases; nucleotides not matched to a gene: 13. The CDR3 sequence is 17 residues long.

The V call is TRBV11-1, the J call TRBJ2-1; TRBD2 matches 7 bases. Looked up from germline, CDR1 is SGHAT and CDR2 is FQDESV (reference sequence). V shed 1 base and J 9 bases; nucleotides not matched to a gene: 9. The CDR3 is 15 amino acids. CDR3 protein: CASSLESGVAGEQFF. CDR3 coding DNA: TGTGCCAGCAGCTTAGAGAGCGGGGTCGCGGGTGAGCAGTTCTTC.

As regards this clonotype: One end of the junction is discordant with germline, which a read error may explain. The gene calls are TRBV19 and TRBJ1-5; D is undetermined. CDR3 length: 15 residues. CDR1 is LNHDA and CDR2 is SQIVND in the germline V gene (reference sequence). CDR3 protein: CVSSMEGSGNQPQHF. The DNA for the CDR3 is TGTGTCAGTAGTATGGAGGGATCCGGCAATCAGCCCCAGCATTTT.

This clonotype was found a few times. This sequence joins TRBV7-9 and TRBJ2-7, with a weak D call TRBD1 (6 bases). The germline gives CDR1 SEHNR, CDR2 FQNEAQ (reference sequence). V was shortened by 4 bases and J by 3 bases, with 13 bases between the two germline ends. The CDR3 runs 14 residues. CDR3 nucleotide sequence: TGTGCCAGCAGCTCAACCACAGGGTTCTACGAGCAGTACTTC. Protein product: CASSSTTGFYEQYF.